Given below is one T cell receptor (beta chain) in context. This sample is drawn from a study of blood T cell repertoires in COVID-19. The table came from immunoSEQ multiplex PCR; TCRdb's copy has only in-frame clones and leaves some out. The sample has about 250,000 clones, 70% to 90% seen once. The sequence was obtained from a man aged 18 to 29 with active or convalescent COVID-19. Sequencing was carried out using peripheral blood.

The CDR3 coding sequence is TGTGCCAGCAGCTTTCGCGCAGGGTCGAACTATGGCTACACCTTC. Encoded protein: CASSFRAGSNYGYTF. The gene calls are TRBV5-4 and TRBJ1-2, with D tentatively TRBD1 (5 bases). With 2 bases removed from V and 2 bases from J, the gap between germline ends came to 13 bases. Germline loops: CDR1 SGHNT, CDR2 YYREEE (reference sequence). CDR3 length: 15 amino acids.